What follows is one T cell receptor beta chain and its context. This record belongs to a study of cytomegalovirus exposure and HLA in healthy donors. About the research overall: T cells numbering about 179 million yielded some 110 million unique TCR beta sequences in an earlier analysis.

The trim removed 0 bases at V and 5 bases at J, leaving 4 bases unmatched. Germline V gives CDR1 MGHRA, CDR2 YSYEKL. The CDR3 extends over 14 amino acids. PCR used 60 Vbeta primers and 13 Jbeta primers. The method was immunoSEQ multiplex PCR; TCRdb's version includes in-frame clones alone and lacks a portion of them. The top ten clones hold roughly 4% of a sample with 250,000 to 350,000 clones, about nine tenths of them seen once. The chain carries TRBV4-1 and TRBJ2-7, with 7 bases lining up with TRBD2. The origin of this receptor is a man in his forties in good health and CMV-seropositive. Material: PBMCs. CDR3 in amino acids: CASSQDGRPHEQYF. For the CDR3, the DNA is TGCGCCAGCAGCCAAGACGGGAGGCCCCACGAGCAGTACTTC.